The 7 T cell receptor beta chains below come from one sample, sequenced in a study of response to subunit inactivated influenza vaccine. In TCRdb, the RT-PCR reads were re-called with MiXCR into one record per CDR3 protein. The sample yields 700,000 to 900,000 distinct CDR3 sequences, 21% seen once. Sequencing was performed on PBMCs from blood, taken roughly 5 days after vaccination. All receptors come from a man in his forties or fifties who received an inactivated influenza vaccine.

CDR3 residues: CASSPLQGNTGELFF. CDR3 DNA sequence: TGTGCCAGCTCACCCCTACAAGGAAACACCGGGGAGCTGTTTTTT. The chain links TRBV18 to TRBJ2-2, with D hard to call. Trimming left V 3 bases short and J 2 bases short, with 10 bases between. From germline, CDR1 is KGHSH and CDR2 LQKENI. There are 15 residues in the CDR3.

Regarding this clonotype: At one end the junction does not follow the germline gene, possibly because of a read error. The chain is built from TRBV7-6 and TRBJ2-2; 14 bases match TRBD2. Germline assignment: CDR1 SGHVS and CDR2 FNYEAQ. The CDR3 is made up of 16 amino acids. The CDR3 is CAGSQGTSGRLGELFF. In DNA, the CDR3 is TGTGCCGGCAGCCAGGGGACTAGCGGGAGATTAGGGGAGCTGTTTTTT.

Ten or more counts support this clonotype. For the CDR3, the DNA is TGCGCCAGCAGCCCGCAGGGGAGCTCCTACAATGAGCAGTTCTTC. It yields the protein CASSPQGSSYNEQFF. The V and J genes are TRBV4-1 and TRBJ2-1, with D perhaps matching TRBD1 (6 bases). The germline gives CDR1 MGHRA, CDR2 YSYEKL. Trimming pared 4 bases from V and 0 bases from J, leaving 10 bases between. The CDR3 extends over 15 amino acids.

This sequence joins TRBV4-3 and TRBJ2-7, with D possibly being TRBD2 (5 bases). CDR1 LGHNA and CDR2 YSLEER come from the germline V gene. V lost 1 base and J lost 3, with 13 bases in between. This CDR3 region has 15 residues. The CDR3 DNA reads as TGCGCCAGCAGCCAAGCGGACTCAAGCGGCTACGAGCAGTACTTC. Encoded protein: CASSQADSSGYEQYF.

This clonotype was picked up one time. The chain couples TRBV7-3 to TRBJ2-3, with TRBD2 matching 8 bases. The CDR3 is made up of 15 amino acids. J was trimmed by 2 bases and V by 4 bases; bases with no gene match: 5. Germline loops: CDR1 SGHTA, CDR2 FQGTGA. The CDR3 protein is CASSSRTSNTDTQYF. The CDR3 nucleotides are TGTGCCAGCAGCTCCCGGACTAGCAACACAGATACGCAGTATTTT.

This chain uses TRBV7-2 with TRBJ2-3; 8 bases match TRBD2. The CDR3 extends over 17 amino acids. Germline CDR1 and CDR2: SGHTA and FQGNSA. V lost 1 base, J lost 6 bases, and 12 bases stayed unmatched. CDR3 DNA: TGTGCCAGCAGCTTAGGGGCCCCCGGGGGGGCGTCGGATACGCAGTATTTT. Residues: CASSLGAPGGASDTQYF.

The V gene is TRBV5-1, the J gene TRBJ2-3; 8 bases are a match to TRBD2. This CDR3 has 18 amino acids. Germline V gene data show CDR1 as SGHRS and CDR2 as YFSETQ. V lost 1 base, J lost 2 bases, and 12 bases stayed unmatched. The CDR3 bases are TGCGCCAGCAGCTTGTTTTGGGGCGGGGGGACTAACACAGATACGCAGTATTTT. Its translation: CASSLFWGGGTNTDTQYF.